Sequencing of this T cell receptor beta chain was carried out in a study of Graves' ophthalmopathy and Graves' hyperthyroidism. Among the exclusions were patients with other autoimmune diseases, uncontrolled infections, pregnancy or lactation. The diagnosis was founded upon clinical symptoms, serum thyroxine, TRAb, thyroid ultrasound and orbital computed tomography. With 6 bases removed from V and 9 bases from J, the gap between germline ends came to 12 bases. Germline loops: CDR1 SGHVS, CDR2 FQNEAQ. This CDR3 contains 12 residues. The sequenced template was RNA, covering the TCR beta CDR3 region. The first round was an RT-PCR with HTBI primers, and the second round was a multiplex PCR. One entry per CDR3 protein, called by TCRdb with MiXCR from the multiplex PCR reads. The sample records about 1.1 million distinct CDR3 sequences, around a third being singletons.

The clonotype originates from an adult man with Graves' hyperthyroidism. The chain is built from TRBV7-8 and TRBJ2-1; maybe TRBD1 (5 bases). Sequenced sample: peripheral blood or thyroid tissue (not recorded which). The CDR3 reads CASRQGSAEQFF. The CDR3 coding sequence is TGTGCCAGCAGGCAGGGTTCTGCTGAGCAGTTCTTC.